The clone carrying this T cell receptor (beta chain) was detected many times. Between the trimmed V and J ends, which lost 5 bases and 2 bases, there was a span of 10 bases. The CDR3 loop spans 13 amino acids. The germline V gene encodes CDR1 MNHEY and CDR2 SVGAGI. Patients in the study, people with chemo-refractory metastatic non-small-cell lung cancer, received focal radiation plus ipilimumab CTLA-4 blockade. This record belongs to a study of radiotherapy plus CTLA-4 blockade in lung cancer. At the level of the study: Objective response was observed in over 15% of patients, and disease control in about 30%.

Data came from immunoSEQ multiplex PCR; TCRdb stores just in-frame clones and leaves some out. This table holds about 97,000 clones, around 79% found once. The receptor was isolated from a human donor with non-small cell lung cancer who had a partial response to radiotherapy plus ipilimumab. Some clones in this sample may be carry-over from other donors' samples. This chain links TRBV6-5 with TRBJ2-7, with D perhaps TRBD2 (5 bases). The sequencing here drew on peripheral blood, taken from a patient treated with radiotherapy plus ipilimumab. The CDR3 DNA sequence: TGTGCCAGCAGTCCCGGGGATGCCTACGAGCAGTACTTC. Amino acid sequence: CASSPGDAYEQYF.